This entry lists 17 T cell receptor beta chains sequenced from one sample in a study of cytomegalovirus exposure and HLA in healthy donors (dated 2017 in TCRdb). The library was prepared using the immunoSEQ multiplex PCR assay. A mixture of 60 forward primers for TCR Vbeta segments and 13 reverse primers for TCR Jbeta segments was used in the multiplex PCR. In its TCRdb copy, this immuneACCESS table keeps in-frame sequences only and misses some clones. Where compared with another copy, unresolved V genes explain less than half of these, and the others have no known cause. The sample data list about 98,000 clones, and roughly 70% of these were observed just once. Jointly, the top ten make up around 2% of the sample. The sequenced sample was PBMCs. Source of these receptors: a male donor in good health and CMV-seronegative.

CDR3 sequence reads: CASSDGQGAWDTQYF. The CDR3 DNA follows: TGTGCCAGCAGTGACGGACAGGGGGCGTGGGATACGCAGTATTTT. The chain carries TRBV6-1 and TRBJ2-3; 11 bases match TRBD1. Germline V gene data show CDR1 as MNHNS and CDR2 as SASEGT. With 3 bases clipped from V and 6 bases from J, the junction kept 5 bases outside the gene matches. The CDR3 has 15 amino acids.

The gene calls are TRBV7-9 and TRBJ2-1, with TRBD2 as a possible D gene (6 bases). CDR3 size: 13 residues. CDR1 and CDR2 from the germline V gene are SEHNR and FQNEAQ (reference sequence). The V end lost 5 bases, the J end lost 7 bases, and 12 bases lay between the germline ends. CDR3 nucleotide sequence: TGTGCCAGCAGCCCCGGAGGGAGGAATGAGCAGTTCTTC. It encodes CASSPGGRNEQFF.

The chain links TRBV2 to TRBJ1-5; the D gene is possibly TRBD1 (6 bases). Germline-derived CDR1 and CDR2 are SNHLY and FYNNEI. The CDR3 is 14 residues long. V shed 6 bases and J shed 4 bases, with 13 bases lying between them. CDR3: CASSLGTLNQPQHF. CDR3 nucleotides: TGTGCCAGCAGCCTCGGGACACTTAATCAGCCCCAGCATTTT. Full variable domain (missing parts from reference TRBV2 and TRBJ1-5): EPEVTQTPSHQVTQMGQEVILRCVPISNHLYFYWYRQILGQKVEFLVSFYNNEISEKSEIFDDQFSVERPDGSNFTLKIRSTKLEDSAMYFCASSLGTLNQPQHFGDGTRLSIL.

The V and J genes are TRBV30 and TRBJ1-4, with 8 bases that match TRBD1. Germline assignment: CDR1 GTSNPN and CDR2 SVGIG (reference sequence). The trim removed 6 bases at V and 8 bases at J, leaving 11 bases unmatched. The length of the CDR3 is 14 residues. CDR3 in amino acids: CACLGQGRREKLFF. The CDR3 nucleotides are TGTGCCTGCCTAGGACAGGGCCGTCGCGAAAAACTGTTTTTT.

The chain is built from TRBV27 and TRBJ1-1, with D possibly TRBD1 on 5 matching bases. CDR3 size: 14 residues. The germline V and J ends were trimmed by 5 bases and 2 bases, with 12 bases remaining between them. The germline V gene encodes CDR1 MNHEY and CDR2 SMNVEV (reference sequence). CDR3 loop: CASSLRVSNTEAFF. CDR3 bases: TGTGCCAGCAGTCTCAGGGTATCAAACACTGAAGCTTTCTTT.

The V call is TRBV5-1, the J call TRBJ2-1, with 7 bases lining up with TRBD1. The germline V gene encodes CDR1 SGHRS and CDR2 YFSETQ. This CDR3 spans 14 amino acids. J lost 3 bases, V lost 1 base, and 1 base had no gene match. Written as DNA, the CDR3 is TGCGCCAGCAGCTTGACAGGGGTCTACAATGAGCAGTTCTTC. It codes for CASSLTGVYNEQFF.

This sequence joins TRBV2 and TRBJ1-2; 8 positions agree with TRBD1. The J segment lost 4 bases and the V segment lost 3 bases, leaving 13 bases of the junction unmatched. This CDR3 is built from 17 residues. Germline V gene sequence: CDR1 SNHLY, CDR2 FYNNEI. CDR3 coding DNA: TGTGCCAGCAGTGAGGACAGGGCGACCCGGCCCGGCTATGGCTACACCTTC. Its translation is CASSEDRATRPGYGYTF.

The CDR3 region is CASSLAGQIYEQYF. In nucleotides, the CDR3 is TGTGCCAGCAGTCTCGCCGGACAAATATACGAGCAGTACTTC. V usage is TRBV28 and J usage is TRBJ2-7, with a weak D call TRBD1 (5 bases). The germline V and J ends were trimmed by 5 bases and 4 bases, with 15 bases remaining between them. CDR1 and CDR2 from the germline V gene are MDHEN and SYDVKM. The CDR3 has 14 residues.

V and J are TRBV6-1 and TRBJ2-3; TRBD1 matches at 10 bases. The CDR3 consists of 15 residues. Unmatched junction bases numbered 7, after V lost 4 bases and J lost 6 bases. Germline V gives CDR1 MNHNS, CDR2 SASEGT. The CDR3 nucleotides are TGTGCCAGCAGTGGCTGGACAGGGGGGATTGATACGCAGTATTTT. Residues: CASSGWTGGIDTQYF.

The rearrangement links TRBV28 to TRBJ2-7, with 9 bases matching TRBD1. V was pared by 4 bases and J by 1 base, with 5 bases of the junction left unmatched. The germline CDR1 and CDR2 sequences are MDHEN and SYDVKM. CDR3 length: 15 amino acids. The CDR3 loop reads CASSSPGQGSYEQYF. The CDR3 region has the DNA TGTGCCAGCAGTTCGCCGGGACAGGGTTCCTACGAGCAGTACTTC.

This rearrangement joins TRBV7-2 to TRBJ2-6, with a tentative D call TRBD1 (5 bases). The CDR3 has 15 residues. Germline CDR1 is SGHTA and CDR2 is FQGNSA. Between the trimmed V and J ends, which lost 1 base and 1 base, there was a span of 5 bases. The CDR3 reads CASSLEGSGANVLTF. In DNA form, the CDR3 reads TGTGCCAGCAGCTTAGAGGGGTCTGGGGCCAACGTCCTGACTTTC. Based on the CDR3 plus reference TRBV7-2 and TRBJ2-6, the full variable domain is GAGVSQSPSNKVTEKGKDVELRCDPISGHTALYWYRQSLGQGLEFLIYFQGNSAPDKSGLPSDRFSAERTGGSVSTLTIQRTQQEDSAVYLCASSLEGSGANVLTFGAGSRLTVL.

The chain couples TRBV4-1 to TRBJ2-7; D is unclear. Germline V gene sequence: CDR1 MGHRA, CDR2 YSYEKL. The CDR3 length is 16 residues. Trimming removed 4 bases at V and 3 bases at J, with 19 bases between. The CDR3 nucleotides are TGCGCCAGCAGCCCCGTCGGTATAGCAACCGACTACGAGCAGTACTTC. It is translated as CASSPVGIATDYEQYF.

The chain links TRBV2 to TRBJ1-6; D not certain. This CDR3 has 16 amino acids. In germline, CDR1 is SNHLY, CDR2 FYNNEI. V lost 2 bases to trimming and J lost 0 bases, with 8 bases between them. The CDR3 sequence: CASSEPGSSYNSPLHF. CDR3 coding DNA: TGTGCCAGCAGTGAACCCGGGAGCTCCTATAATTCACCCCTCCACTTT.

The rearrangement uses TRBV4-3 and TRBJ2-1; TRBD2 matches at 8 bases. This CDR3 is 18 amino acids long. The V gene's germline CDR1 is LGHNA and CDR2 YSLEER. Unmatched junction bases numbered 11, after V lost 3 bases and J lost 1 base. CDR3 bases: TGCGCCAGCAGCCACGCCCTCGCCGGGACTAGGTCCTACAATGAGCAGTTCTTC. Protein product: CASSHALAGTRSYNEQFF.

The chain carries TRBV27 and TRBJ1-5, with 7 bases aligning to TRBD1. From germline, CDR1 is MNHEY and CDR2 SMNVEV (reference sequence). The CDR3 loop spans 15 amino acids. The trim removed 5 bases at V and 7 bases at J, leaving 11 bases unmatched. CDR3 amino acids: CASSPRGGGEQPQHF. The CDR3, as DNA: TGTGCCAGCAGTCCTCGCGGAGGGGGCGAACAGCCCCAGCATTTT.

The V and J genes are TRBV5-4 and TRBJ2-3; 8 bases match TRBD2. Trimming at V came to 1 base and at J to 5 bases, leaving 9 bases not matched to a gene. Germline CDR1 is SGHNT and CDR2 is YYREEE (reference sequence). CDR3 length equals 16 residues. CDR3 nucleotides: TGTGCCAGCAGCTTGTGGTCGGCTAGCGGGCAAGATACGCAGTATTTT. As protein: CASSLWSASGQDTQYF.

V usage is TRBV9 and J usage is TRBJ2-2; tentatively, D is TRBD1 (6 bases). Trimming stripped 1 base from V and 3 bases from J, with 22 bases between. This CDR3 region has 19 residues. The germline V gene has CDR1 SGDLS and CDR2 YYNGEE. CDR3 in amino acids: CASSVSSWGLQIDTGELFF. The CDR3 nucleotides are TGTGCCAGCAGCGTAAGTTCTTGGGGGCTACAAATCGACACCGGGGAGCTGTTTTTT.